The 23 T cell receptor beta chains reported below all come from one sample, sequenced in a study of cytomegalovirus exposure and HLA in healthy donors. In the PCR, 60 Vbeta and 13 Jbeta primers were used. TCRdb keeps only in-frame clones here, not all; method: immunoSEQ multiplex PCR. The sample holds some 150,000 clones, approximately 85% seen once. Sequenced sample: PBMCs. These TCRs come from a woman between 18 and 30 years old in good health and CMV-seronegative.

This rearrangement joins TRBV28 to TRBJ2-2, with D possibly being TRBD2 (7 bases). V was clipped by 4 bases and J by 3 bases, with 15 bases between them. This CDR3 region has 16 residues. Germline V gene lookup returns CDR1 MDHEN and CDR2 SYDVKM. CDR3 in DNA: TGTGCCAGCAGTTGGGGCTCGGGGGGCTACACCGGGGAGCTGTTTTTT. Amino acid sequence: CASSWGSGGYTGELFF.

The rearrangement uses TRBV7-6 and TRBJ1-1; D is uncertain. Germline V gene sequence: CDR1 SGHVS, CDR2 FNYEAQ. This CDR3 is 14 amino acids long. V was clipped by 1 base and J by 1 base, with 7 bases between them. DNA of the CDR3: TGTGCCAGCAGCTTAGAACAAACGAACACTGAAGCTTTCTTT. Encoded protein: CASSLEQTNTEAFF.

The V gene is TRBV19, the J gene TRBJ1-4, with 7 bases lining up with TRBD1. This CDR3 is built from 15 residues. Germline CDR1 LNHDA, CDR2 SQIVND (reference sequence). The V gene end was trimmed by 10 bases and the J gene end by 0 bases; junction bases not matched to a gene: 8. As DNA, the CDR3 is TGTGCCACTGGACAGGCTCCCACAACTAATGAAAAACTGTTTTTT. Amino acid sequence: CATGQAPTTNEKLFF.

V and J are TRBV10-3 and TRBJ1-2, with 8 bases fitting TRBD1. The V and J ends lost 3 bases and 0 bases, in that order; junction bases with no gene match: 6. This CDR3 region has 16 residues. CDR1 and CDR2 from the germline V gene are ENHRY and SYGVKD. CDR3 protein: CAISELGTGSNYGYTF. CDR3 sequence (DNA): TGTGCCATCAGTGAACTCGGGACAGGTTCTAACTATGGCTACACCTTC.

The rearrangement joins TRBV28 to TRBJ2-7; 16 bases align to TRBD2. J was trimmed by 5 bases and V by 6 bases; bases with no gene match: 13. From germline, CDR1 is MDHEN and CDR2 SYDVKM. CDR3 length equals 18 residues. This chain's CDR3 is CASSPGLAGGLSLDEQYF. DNA of the CDR3: TGTGCCAGCAGCCCGGGACTAGCGGGAGGGCTTTCCTTGGACGAGCAGTACTTC.

The V gene is TRBV4-2, the J gene TRBJ1-2; 9 bases match TRBD1. Trimming cost V 4 bases and J 12 bases; bases outside gene matches: 12. Germline loops: CDR1 LGHNA, CDR2 YNFKEQ. This CDR3 has 14 amino acids. The CDR3 nucleotides read TGTGCCAGCAGCCCACAGGGGGCTCTCCATTCGAACACCTTC. Its translation: CASSPQGALHSNTF.

The chain has TRBV30 and TRBJ1-6; D is perhaps TRBD1 (5 bases). The CDR3 is 13 amino acids. Germline V gives CDR1 GTSNPN, CDR2 SVGIG (reference sequence). Trimming took off 3 bases at V and 8 bases at J, with 11 bases between the two ends. The CDR3 nucleotides are TGTGCCTGGAGCGTACGGGGGGATTCACCCCTCCACTTT. Protein sequence: CAWSVRGDSPLHF.

This chain connects TRBV10-3 to TRBJ1-2; no firm D call. V lost 2 bases and J lost 2, with 12 bases in between. Germline CDR1 ENHRY, CDR2 SYGVKD. The length of the CDR3 is 15 residues. The CDR3 sequence: CAISEGQPWNYGYTF. DNA of the CDR3: TGTGCCATCAGTGAGGGGCAGCCCTGGAACTATGGCTACACCTTC.

V gene TRBV10-3 combines with J gene TRBJ2-7; 7 bases fit TRBD1. The V gene's germline CDR1 is ENHRY and CDR2 SYGVKD. The CDR3 has 14 residues. With 9 bases clipped from V and 0 bases from J, the junction kept 8 bases outside the gene matches. The CDR3 nucleotides are TGTGCCATGGCCGCGACAGGGAGCTCCTACGAGCAGTACTTC. It is translated as CAMAATGSSYEQYF.

V is TRBV28 and J is TRBJ1-1; no clear D gene. The V and J ends lost 5 bases and 0 bases respectively, with 10 bases between them. Per germline, CDR1 MDHEN and CDR2 SYDVKM. The CDR3 is 14 amino acids. CDR3 DNA sequence: TGTGCCAGCAGTCTTCGCGGTGTGAACACTGAAGCTTTCTTT. The encoded protein is CASSLRGVNTEAFF.

The chain joins TRBV30 to TRBJ1-3, with 7 nucleotides matching TRBD1. V lost 3 bases and J lost 2; bases outside the gene matches: 7. The CDR3 consists of 15 residues. CDR1 is GTSNPN, CDR2 SVGIG, per germline (reference sequence). DNA for the CDR3: TGTGCCTGGAGACGGGACAGAGCCCCTGGAAACACCATATATTTT. Translated: CAWRRDRAPGNTIYF.

The V gene is TRBV19, the J gene TRBJ2-1, with 7 bases fitting TRBD1. Germline values: CDR1 LNHDA, CDR2 SQIVND (reference sequence). The CDR3 consists of 15 residues. The ends lost 4 bases at V and 4 bases at J; junction bases unmatched: 7. The CDR3 here is CASSTIPGQYNEQFF. For the CDR3, the DNA is TGTGCCAGTAGTACGATTCCGGGACAGTACAATGAGCAGTTCTTC. Full variable domain (remainder filled in from reference TRBV19 and TRBJ2-1): DGGITQSPKYLFRKEGQNVTLSCEQNLNHDAMYWYRQDPGQGLRLIYYSQIVNDFQKGDIAEGYSVSREKKESFPLTVTSAQKNPTAFYLCASSTIPGQYNEQFFGPGTRLTVL.

V usage is TRBV9 and J usage is TRBJ2-3; 7 nucleotides agree with TRBD1. The CDR3 is 15 amino acids. V lost 2 bases and J lost 5; bases outside the gene matches: 8. Germline V gives CDR1 SGDLS, CDR2 YYNGEE. This CDR3 reads CASSVGTVPIDTQYF. CDR3 nucleotide sequence: TGTGCCAGCAGCGTGGGGACAGTGCCCATAGATACGCAGTATTTT.

The V call is TRBV28, the J call TRBJ1-2; 7 bases are shared with TRBD1. This CDR3 spans 15 amino acids. The J segment lost 4 bases and the V segment lost 5 bases, leaving 10 bases of the junction unmatched. The germline CDR1 and CDR2 sequences are MDHEN and SYDVKM. The CDR3 reads CASSPTGQIFYGYTF. In nucleotides, the CDR3 is TGTGCCAGCAGTCCGACGGGACAGATATTCTATGGCTACACCTTC.

The chain recombines TRBV6-5 with TRBJ2-7, with 9 bases fitting TRBD2. Germline CDR1 MNHEY, CDR2 SVGAGI. Losses at the gene ends were 0 bases for V and 3 bases for J; bases not matched to a gene: 3. CDR3 length: 15 amino acids. The CDR3 DNA sequence: TGTGCCAGCAGTTACTCGACTAGCGGCCTCTACGAGCAGTACTTC. Its translation: CASSYSTSGLYEQYF.

The chain joins TRBV6-5 to TRBJ2-1; D is perhaps TRBD2 (5 bases). In germline, CDR1 is MNHEY, CDR2 SVGAGI. V lost 5 bases and J lost 7, with 12 bases in between. CDR3 length: 13 amino acids. The CDR3 here is CASSPQGGNEQFF. As DNA, the CDR3 is TGTGCCAGCAGTCCACAAGGCGGGAATGAGCAGTTCTTC.

The genes are TRBV28 and TRBJ1-2; D is ambiguous. This CDR3 is built from 13 residues. In germline, CDR1 is MDHEN, CDR2 SYDVKM. Trimming shortened V by 6 bases and J by 5 bases, and 13 bases separated the two germline ends. In DNA form, the CDR3 reads TGTGCCAGCAGAGACAAAACGGCATATGGCTACACCTTC. Translation: CASRDKTAYGYTF.

The chain links TRBV19 to TRBJ2-7, with 9 bases lining up with TRBD2. CDR3 length equals 14 residues. Germline V gives CDR1 LNHDA, CDR2 SQIVND (reference sequence). The ends lost 9 bases at V and 6 bases at J; junction bases unmatched: 12. For the CDR3, the DNA is TGTGCCAGCCACCCTAGCGGGATAGGTGGCGAGCAGTACTTC. This translates into CASHPSGIGGEQYF.

The V call is TRBV4-1, the J call TRBJ2-7, with TRBD1 identical over 9 bases. The CDR3 covers 16 residues. The germline V gene has CDR1 MGHRA and CDR2 YSYEKL. J was trimmed by 2 bases and V by 2 bases; bases with no gene match: 7. CDR3 protein: CASSQHTGGLAYEQYF. For the CDR3, the DNA is TGCGCCAGCAGCCAACACACAGGGGGCCTAGCCTACGAGCAGTACTTC.

This rearrangement joins TRBV7-9 to TRBJ1-2, with 7 nucleotides matching TRBD1. Germline loops: CDR1 SEHNR, CDR2 FQNEAQ (reference sequence). The CDR3 runs 15 residues. With 5 bases clipped from V and 4 bases from J, the junction kept 10 bases outside the gene matches. CDR3: CASSQTTDRIYGYTF. The CDR3 nucleotides read TGTGCCAGCAGCCAAACCACGGACAGGATCTATGGCTACACCTTC.

This chain links TRBV2 with TRBJ1-2; D is uncertain. CDR1 is SNHLY and CDR2 is FYNNEI in the germline V gene. Trimming shortened V by 6 bases and J by 6 bases, and 20 bases separated the two germline ends. The CDR3 runs to 15 residues. As DNA, the CDR3 is TGTGCCAGCAGCAACTCGATGACTACCCCCCATGGCTACACCTTC. This encodes CASSNSMTTPHGYTF.

V is TRBV11-1 and J is TRBJ2-7; TRBD1 aligns across 8 bases. Trimming took 5 bases from V and 6 from J; bases not matched to a gene: 3. The CDR3 spans 12 residues. Germline CDR1 reads SGHAT; CDR2 reads FQDESV (reference sequence). CDR3 residues: CASSVDRAEQYF. DNA of the CDR3: TGTGCCAGCAGCGTGGACAGGGCCGAGCAGTACTTC.

The chain has TRBV30 and TRBJ2-1; the D gene is possibly TRBD2 (5 bases). In germline, CDR1 is GTSNPN, CDR2 SVGIG (reference sequence). V lost 0 bases, J lost 4 bases, and 16 bases lay in between. There are 16 residues in the CDR3. The CDR3 region is CAWSVRRVGQYNEQFF. CDR3 DNA: TGTGCCTGGAGTGTTAGGCGGGTGGGTCAGTACAATGAGCAGTTCTTC.